What follows are 6 T cell receptor beta chains derived from one specimen sequenced in a study of T cells in Graves' hyperthyroidism and ophthalmopathy. RNA transcripts served as the template for amplifying TCR beta CDR3 regions. First-round RT-PCR of the TCR CDR3 relied on the HTBI primer set. TCRdb re-analysed the multiplex PCR reads in MiXCR, keeping a single row per CDR3 protein. The sample holds under 650,000 distinct CDR3 sequences; 15% to 20% are singletons and the top ten take around 3.9%. The sample comprised blood. Receptor source: a woman aged 25 to 45 with Graves' hyperthyroidism.

Many counts were recorded for this clonotype. The V call is TRBV7-2, the J call TRBJ2-3; perhaps D is TRBD1 or TRBD2 (5 bases each). Germline CDR1 reads SGHTA; CDR2 reads FQGNSA. The CDR3 length is 15 residues. Trimming took off 1 base at V and 0 bases at J, with 8 bases between the two ends. CDR3 in DNA: TGTGCCAGCAGCTTAGGAGGGGCTAGCACAGATACGCAGTATTTT. This gives the protein CASSLGGASTDTQYF. Complete variable domain (other parts from reference TRBV7-2 and TRBJ2-3): GAGVSQSPSNKVTEKGKDVELRCDPISGHTALYWYRQSLGQGLEFLIYFQGNSAPDKSGLPSDRFSAERTGGSVSTLTIQRTQQEDSAVYLCASSLGGASTDTQYFGPGTRLTVL.

This clonotype was seen a handful of times. The chain carries TRBV6-2 or TRBV6-3 and TRBJ2-1, with D uncertain. The CDR3 runs to 14 residues. Germline V gene data show CDR1 as MNHEY and CDR2 as SVGEGT. V dropped 5 bases and J dropped 6 bases, with 14 bases sitting between them. The DNA for the CDR3 is TGTGCCAGCAGTCGCCTTCTAGAGTTCAATGAGCAGTTCTTC. Amino acid sequence: CASSRLLEFNEQFF.

V and J are TRBV28 and TRBJ1-4; 9 bases are shared with TRBD1. The length of the CDR3 is 14 residues. V shed 5 bases and J 6 bases; nucleotides not matched to a gene: 4. Germline V lookup: CDR1 MDHEN, CDR2 SYDVKM. The CDR3 here is CASSGTGRYEKLFF. DNA for the CDR3: TGTGCCAGCAGTGGGACAGGGCGATATGAAAAACTGTTTTTT.

The chain is built from TRBV6-1 and TRBJ2-2, with D tentatively TRBD1 or TRBD2 (6 bases each). V was shortened by 8 bases and J by 5 bases, with 18 bases between the two germline ends. CDR3 size: 15 residues. Germline values: CDR1 MNHNS, CDR2 SASEGT. The CDR3 loop is CASSLSTGRTGELFF. The CDR3 nucleotides are TGTGCCAGCTCGTTAAGCACAGGGAGGACCGGGGAGCTGTTTTTT.

This clonotype was observed at least ten times. The gene calls are TRBV6-5 and TRBJ2-3; D perhaps matches TRBD2 (5 bases). The V end lost 2 bases, the J end lost 6 bases, and 6 bases lay between the germline ends. CDR1 and CDR2 from the germline V gene are MNHEY and SVGAGI. The CDR3 contains 12 residues. The CDR3 DNA sequence: TGTGCCAGCAGTTACCAGCGGGATACGCAGTATTTT. Translated: CASSYQRDTQYF.

The table lists this clonotype with a count of one. This clone may be a read error of a much larger clone one base away. The gene calls are TRBV18 and TRBJ1-1; D is uncertain. The CDR3 consists of 13 residues. The V gene's germline CDR1 is KGHSH and CDR2 LQKENI. CDR3 in amino acids: CVSSSDANTEAFF. DNA of the CDR3: TGTGTCAGCTCATCCGATGCAAACACTGAAGCTTTCTTT.